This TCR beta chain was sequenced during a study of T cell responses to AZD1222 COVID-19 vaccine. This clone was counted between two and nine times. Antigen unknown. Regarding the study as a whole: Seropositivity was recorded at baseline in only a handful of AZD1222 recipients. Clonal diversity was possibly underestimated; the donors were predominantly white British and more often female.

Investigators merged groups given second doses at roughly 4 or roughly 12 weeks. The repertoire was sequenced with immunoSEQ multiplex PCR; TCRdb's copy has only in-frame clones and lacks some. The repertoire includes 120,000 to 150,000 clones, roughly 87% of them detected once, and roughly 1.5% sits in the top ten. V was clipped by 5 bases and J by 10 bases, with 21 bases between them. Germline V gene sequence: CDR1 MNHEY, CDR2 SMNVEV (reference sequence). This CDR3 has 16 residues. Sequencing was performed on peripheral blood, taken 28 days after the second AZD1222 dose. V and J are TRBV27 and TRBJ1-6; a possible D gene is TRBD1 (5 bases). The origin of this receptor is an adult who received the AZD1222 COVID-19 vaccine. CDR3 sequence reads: CASSPLWGGSGSPLHF. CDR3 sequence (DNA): TGTGCCAGCAGTCCGTTATGGGGGGGATCTGGGTCACCCCTCCACTTT.